The next 15 T cell receptor beta chains were all read from a single sample in a study of blood T cell repertoires in COVID-19. Here immunoSEQ multiplex PCR was the method, and the copy in TCRdb shows in-frame clones only, minus some. The table records some 250,000 clones, 75% to 90% of them present only once. The sample was PBMCs or T cells enriched from blood (not recorded which). Every receptor here comes from a man in his forties who had recovered from COVID-19.

The J gene is TRBJ2-3, the V gene TRBV3-1 (or the pseudogene TRBV3-2); 8 bases are a match to TRBD2. In germline, CDR1 is LGHDT, CDR2 YNNKEL (reference sequence). Trimming removed 2 bases from V and 2 bases from J; junction bases left unmatched: 6. The CDR3 totals 16 residues. In DNA, the CDR3 is TGTGCCAGCAGCCAATGGGCGGGGGGAACCACAGATACGCAGTATTTT. This gives the protein CASSQWAGGTTDTQYF.

The rearrangement uses TRBV9 and TRBJ2-7, with 14 bases matching TRBD2. Germline V gene lookup returns CDR1 SGDLS and CDR2 YYNGEE. CDR3 length: 15 amino acids. The V and J ends lost 4 bases and 6 bases, in that order; junction bases with no gene match: 6. The CDR3 sequence: CASSNGLAGGAEQYF. The CDR3 DNA reads TGTGCCAGCAGCAACGGACTAGCGGGAGGAGCCGAGCAGTACTTC.

This chain connects TRBV5-1 to TRBJ2-7; TRBD2 aligns across 14 bases. Trimming removed 4 bases from V and 6 bases from J; junction bases left unmatched: 3. CDR3 length equals 14 residues. Germline CDR1 reads SGHRS; CDR2 reads YFSETQ. CDR3 residues: CASSPGLAGGEQYF. The CDR3 nucleotides are TGCGCCAGCAGCCCCGGACTAGCGGGGGGCGAGCAGTACTTC.

This clone was counted only a few times. The genes are TRBV6-2 or TRBV6-3 and TRBJ2-7; possibly TRBD1 for D (7 bases). Trimming removed 4 bases at V and 1 base at J, with 17 bases between. The V gene's germline CDR1 is MNHEY and CDR2 SVGEGT. The CDR3 contains 16 residues. In nucleotides, the CDR3 is TGTGCCAGCAGTTTGAATTGGCGGGACAGATCCTACGAGCAGTACTTC. This encodes CASSLNWRDRSYEQYF.

This clone came up a few times. V and J are TRBV5-1 and TRBJ1-2, with 9 positions matching TRBD1. Per the germline V gene, CDR1 is SGHRS and CDR2 is YFSETQ. The CDR3 consists of 15 residues. V lost 3 bases to trimming and J lost 6 bases; unmatched junction nucleotides: 9. The CDR3 protein is CASSSSVGQGDGYTF. The CDR3 nucleotides are TGCGCCAGCAGCTCCTCTGTGGGACAGGGCGATGGCTACACCTTC.

The table lists this clone with a count of one. J is TRBJ1-4 and V is TRBV27; 7 positions match TRBD1. The CDR3 runs 18 residues. Germline-derived CDR1 and CDR2 are MNHEY and SMNVEV (reference sequence). V shed 3 bases, J shed 5 bases, and the junction held 15 bases outside the gene matches. CDR3 DNA: TGTGCCAGCAGTTTCAGACAGGGTGGAGGGGGGAAGAATGAAAAACTGTTTTTT. Amino acid sequence: CASSFRQGGGGKNEKLFF.

The DNA for the CDR3 is TGTGCCAGCAGGGACAATTATTCACCCCTCCACTTT. This translates into CASRDNYSPLHF. V usage is TRBV11-2 and J usage is TRBJ1-6; D is possibly TRBD1 (5 bases). With 6 bases removed from V and 8 bases from J, the gap between germline ends came to 8 bases. Germline V CDR1 and CDR2: SGHAT, FQNNGV. The CDR3 has 12 residues.

The chain combines TRBV2 with TRBJ2-3; D possibly corresponds to TRBD1 (6 bases). The CDR3 has 14 residues. The ends were cut back, 6 bases at V and 6 bases at J, with 16 bases in the middle. Germline loops: CDR1 SNHLY, CDR2 FYNNEI. The CDR3 loop reads CASSITGPADTQYF. The CDR3 bases are TGTGCCAGCAGCATCACAGGGCCGGCGGATACGCAGTATTTT.

The chain recombines TRBV15 with TRBJ2-1, with D maybe TRBD1 (5 bases). Germline V gene data show CDR1 as LNHNV and CDR2 as YYDKDF (reference sequence). Trimming shortened V by 5 bases and J by 10 bases, and 21 bases separated the two germline ends. CDR3 length: 15 residues. The CDR3, as DNA: TGTGCCACCAGCTTCTCCCCCCAAGGGGCAGGAGAGCAGTTCTTC. Amino acid sequence: CATSFSPQGAGEQFF.

The chain combines TRBV6-5 with TRBJ2-7; D gene unclear. The CDR3 extends over 15 amino acids. Germline V gene data show CDR1 as MNHEY and CDR2 as SVGAGI. Trimming shortened V by 8 bases and J by 0 bases, and 17 bases separated the two germline ends. This CDR3 reads CASFSGPRSSYEQYF. The CDR3 DNA follows: TGTGCCAGCTTCTCTGGCCCTAGGAGCTCCTACGAGCAGTACTTC.

CDR3 bases: TGTGCCAGCAGCTCGGGACTAGCGGGAGATGGGGGAAACATTCAGTACTTC. It codes for CASSSGLAGDGGNIQYF. This chain joins TRBV7-3 and TRBJ2-4; 14 bases are a match to TRBD2. V lost 4 bases to trimming and J lost 6 bases; unmatched junction nucleotides: 8. The CDR3 has 17 amino acids. Germline CDR1 and CDR2: SGHTA and FQGTGA.

V gene TRBV12-3 or TRBV12-4 combines with J gene TRBJ1-2; D is ambiguous. This CDR3 region has 12 residues. Trimming removed 8 bases from V and 1 base from J, with 8 bases in between. CDR3 sequence: CASGKSNYGYTF. Written as DNA, the CDR3 is TGTGCCAGCGGTAAGAGTAACTATGGCTACACCTTC.

The chain carries TRBV6-1 and TRBJ2-5, with 7 bases identical to TRBD2. The CDR3 is made up of 13 amino acids. Per germline, CDR1 MNHNS and CDR2 SASEGT. V shed 3 bases, J shed 2 bases, and the junction held 0 bases outside the gene matches. CDR3 protein: CASSDGGQETQYF. DNA of the CDR3: TGTGCCAGCAGTGACGGGGGGCAAGAGACCCAGTACTTC.

V and J are TRBV3-1 (or the pseudogene TRBV3-2) and TRBJ1-6; 8 bases are a match to TRBD1. Per the germline V gene, CDR1 is LGHDT and CDR2 is YNNKEL (reference sequence). The CDR3 sequence is 15 residues long. V lost 6 bases and J lost 8; bases outside the gene matches: 9. This CDR3 reads CASRKGQGLDSPLHF. The CDR3 nucleotides read TGTGCCAGCAGGAAAGGACAGGGTTTGGATTCACCCCTCCACTTT.

The chain links TRBV19 to TRBJ1-3; D not certain. Trimming pared 7 bases from V and 4 bases from J, leaving 17 bases between. Germline V lookup: CDR1 LNHDA, CDR2 SQIVND (reference sequence). The length of the CDR3 is 15 residues. Here the CDR3 reads CASTATYGGGNTIYF. CDR3 bases: TGTGCCAGTACCGCTACGTACGGCGGCGGAAACACCATATATTTT.